This TCR beta chain is from a study of blood T cell repertoires in COVID-19. CDR3 length equals 15 residues. Per the germline V gene, CDR1 is MNHEY and CDR2 is SMNVEV (reference sequence). The V and J ends lost 2 bases and 0 bases respectively, with 5 bases between them. Assay: immunoSEQ multiplex PCR; the TCRdb copy retains only in-frame clones and omits some. The sample has 60,000 to 80,000 clones; 85% are singletons. The sequencing sample was made of peripheral blood. The V gene is TRBV27, the J gene TRBJ2-6; D is uncertain. The source of this sequence is a man aged 50 or older with acute or convalescent COVID-19. The CDR3 region has the DNA TGTGCCAGCAGTTTAGGGCGCTCTGGGGCCAACGTCCTGACTTTC. Protein: CASSLGRSGANVLTF.